These T cell receptor beta chains were read from a single sample in a study of identifying expanded T cells in peripheral blood. Profiled with immunoSEQ multiplex PCR; TCRdb holds only in-frame clones, not every one. Here the sample spans about 50,000 clones, about 80% being singletons. Sequenced: blood. These receptors were taken from a person aged 18 to 70 in good health. Each CDR3 is given with its conserved first and last residue. Each record gives: V gene, D gene, J gene, clone size, CDR3 length, CDR3 protein, CDR3 DNA. D genes are given only for firm matches. Clone size is shown for a subset of rows, as once, few, many or a class of expanded clone.

TRBV9	NA	TRBJ1-1	NA	16	CASSVGGEGPNTEAFF	TGTGCCAGCAGCGTAGGGGGCGAGGGCCCGAACACTGAAGCTTTCTTT
TRBV21-1	NA	TRBJ2-7	NA	15	CASIWTRFRGYEQYF	TGTGCCAGCATTTGGACCCGGTTCCGAGGTTACGAGCAGTACTTC
TRBV30	NA	TRBJ1-2	NA	16	CAWSGQGFTLGYGYTF	TGTGCCTGGAGTGGTCAGGGCTTTACGCTCGGCTATGGCTACACCTTC
TRBV18	TRBD2	TRBJ2-2	NA	16	CASSLSSGSLTGELFF	TGTGCCAGCTCACTGTCTAGCGGGAGCCTCACCGGGGAGCTGTTTTTT
TRBV18	TRBD1	TRBJ2-5	NA	14	CASSPPDRGQTQYF	TGTGCCAGCTCACCGCCCGACAGGGGCCAGACCCAGTACTTC
TRBV5-6	NA	TRBJ1-5	NA	13	CASSHREDQPQHF	TGTGCCAGCAGTCACAGGGAAGATCAGCCCCAGCATTTT
TRBV27	TRBD2	TRBJ2-1	medium-sized	15	CASSLAAHSYNEQFF	TGTGCCAGCAGTCTAGCGGCCCACTCCTACAATGAGCAGTTCTTC
TRBV9	TRBD2	TRBJ2-1	NA	15	CASSGGPSGINEQFF	TGTGCCAGCAGCGGGGGACCTAGCGGGATTAATGAGCAGTTCTTC
TRBV9	TRBD1	TRBJ2-5	once	16	CASSGDRGLGRETQYF	TGTGCCAGCAGCGGGGACAGGGGGCTGGGTAGAGAGACCCAGTACTTC
TRBV4-3	TRBD1	TRBJ1-2	NA	13	CASRKTGTYGYTF	TGCGCCAGCAGGAAGACAGGGACTTATGGCTACACCTTC
TRBV5-6	NA	TRBJ1-1	NA	14	CASSVGWGTTEAFF	TGTGCCAGCAGCGTCGGGTGGGGCACGACTGAAGCTTTCTTT
TRBV2	TRBD1	TRBJ2-5	NA	14	CASSSQGGQETQYF	TGTGCCAGCAGTTCACAGGGGGGACAAGAGACCCAGTACTTC
TRBV2	NA	TRBJ1-1	NA	14	CASSERLGNTEAFF	TGTGCCAGCAGTGAAAGGTTGGGCAACACTGAAGCTTTCTTT
TRBV7-9	TRBD1	TRBJ2-1	NA	15	CASSPTGGLGDEQFF	TGTGCCAGCAGCCCGACAGGGGGCCTAGGGGATGAGCAGTTCTTC
TRBV11-2	TRBD1	TRBJ2-1	NA	15	CASSFLRQGAHEQFF	TGTGCCAGCAGCTTTCTTCGACAGGGGGCCCATGAGCAGTTCTTC
TRBV30	NA	TRBJ1-2	NA	14	CAWSVLPRNYGYTF	TGTGCCTGGAGTGTACTTCCGAGAAACTATGGCTACACCTTC
TRBV18	NA	TRBJ2-5	NA	14	CASSPSFGGETQYF	TGTGCCAGCTCACCCTCTTTTGGGGGAGAGACCCAGTACTTC
TRBV9	TRBD1	TRBJ1-2	NA	16	CASSPGTGAHMPGYTF	TGTGCCAGCAGCCCCGGGACAGGGGCGCATATGCCAGGCTACACCTTC
TRBV10-3	TRBD1	TRBJ1-1	NA	13	CAIRQGALGEAFF	TGTGCCATCAGGCAGGGGGCTCTGGGGGAAGCTTTCTTT
TRBV6-5	NA	TRBJ1-1	NA	14	CASGNREYDTEAFF	TGTGCCAGCGGGAATAGGGAATACGACACTGAAGCTTTCTTT
TRBV29-1	NA	TRBJ2-3	NA	13	CSVGVGSTDTQYF	TGCAGCGTTGGGGTCGGGAGCACAGATACGCAGTATTTT
TRBV30	TRBD2	TRBJ2-3	once	16	CAWTPGGNPSTDTQYF	TGTGCCTGGACGCCGGGAGGGAATCCTAGCACAGATACGCAGTATTTT
TRBV7-3	TRBD2	TRBJ2-5	NA	14	CASSLTSARETQYF	TGTGCCAGCAGCCTAACTAGCGCCCGAGAGACCCAGTACTTC
TRBV2	TRBD1	TRBJ1-2	NA	13	CASNPTTGYGYTF	TGTGCCAGCAACCCAACGACAGGGTATGGCTACACCTTC
TRBV30	NA	TRBJ1-1	NA	13	CAWSVGSNTEAFF	TGTGCCTGGAGTGTGGGGAGTAACACTGAAGCTTTCTTT
TRBV30	NA	TRBJ2-3	NA	13	CAWNSGSADTQYF	TGTGCCTGGAACTCGGGGAGCGCAGATACGCAGTATTTT
TRBV7-2	NA	TRBJ2-3	NA	15	CASSYSGTPPDTQYF	TGTGCCAGCAGCTACAGCGGGACACCCCCAGATACGCAGTATTTT
TRBV9	TRBD1	TRBJ1-1	NA	17	CASSATGTGALNTEAFF	TGTGCCAGCAGCGCCACCGGGACAGGGGCTTTGAACACTGAAGCTTTCTTT
TRBV10-2	TRBD1	TRBJ1-1	once	14	CASSGTGGAGEAFF	TGCGCCAGCAGCGGGACAGGGGGCGCGGGTGAAGCTTTCTTT
TRBV30	NA	TRBJ1-5	NA	15	CAWSVGQLGSQPQHF	TGTGCCTGGAGTGTAGGGCAGCTAGGGAGCCAGCCCCAGCATTTT
TRBV5-1	TRBD1	TRBJ1-2	NA	15	CASSPGQDPTDGYTF	TGCGCCAGCAGCCCAGGACAGGATCCGACTGATGGCTACACCTTC
TRBV10-3	TRBD2	TRBJ2-1	NA	13	CAILAGLTNEQFF	TGTGCCATACTAGCGGGACTTACCAATGAGCAGTTCTTC
TRBV5-4	TRBD2	TRBJ2-1	NA	13	CASRSGGYNEQFF	TGTGCCAGCAGATCGGGGGGGTACAATGAGCAGTTCTTC
TRBV27	TRBD2	TRBJ2-1	NA	17	CASSSRTSGRGTNEQFF	TGTGCCAGCAGTTCCCGGACTAGCGGGAGGGGAACCAATGAGCAGTTCTTC
TRBV27	NA	TRBJ2-1	NA	15	CASSGNSGSYNEQFF	TGTGCCAGCAGTGGTAATAGCGGCTCCTACAATGAGCAGTTCTTC
TRBV2	NA	TRBJ2-2	NA	14	CASSAEAYTGELFF	TGTGCCAGCAGTGCCGAGGCCTACACCGGGGAGCTGTTTTTT
TRBV4-3	NA	TRBJ1-1	NA	11	CASSQAGKAFF	TGCGCCAGCAGCCAAGCCGGTAAAGCTTTCTTT